These T cell receptor beta chains were read from a single sample in a study of identical twins. Each CDR3 protein gets one entry after TCRdb re-called the 5' RACE reads with MiXCR. The sample shows fewer than 900,000 distinct CDR3 sequences, 15% to 20% of them seen only once. The same data also contributed to another study, on T cells expressing NK-cell markers.

The source material was PBMCs. Receptors were obtained from a young woman in good health. CDR3s include the opening cysteine and the closing phenylalanine or tryptophan. A D gene is named only where the DNA matches it firmly. Only some rows state a clone size, as once, few, many or a class for expanded clones.

>TRBJ2-7|.|.|13|TRBV20-1
TGCAGTGCTAGAGGTTGGCAGGGGTGGGAGCAGTACTTC
CSARGWQGWEQYF
>TRBJ2-1|.|few|14|TRBV12-3/TRBV12-4
TGTGCCAGCTCGCCAGCGACCTCCTACAATGAGCAGTTCTTC
CASSPATSYNEQFF
>TRBJ1-2|TRBD1|.|12|TRBV12-3/TRBV12-4
TGTGCCAGCAGGATACAGGGGTATGGCTACACCTTC
CASRIQGYGYTF
>TRBJ2-1|TRBD1|.|14|TRBV6-1
TGTGCCAGCAGTCAGGACAGGGCTTCCAATGAGCAGTTCTTC
CASSQDRASNEQFF
>TRBJ1-2|.|.|15|TRBV7-9
TGTGCCAGCAGCTCGAAAAAAACAGGGTTTAATGGCTACACCTTC
CASSSKKTGFNGYTF
>TRBJ1-4|.|.|15|TRBV14
TGTGCCAGCAGCCAAGGGACCCGAAGATATGAAAAACTGTTTTTT
CASSQGTRRYEKLFF
>TRBJ2-2|.|.|15|TRBV20-1
TGCAGCGGGCGGGGTAGCGTCGCGAACACCGGGGAGCTGTTTTTT
CSGRGSVANTGELFF
>TRBJ2-1|.|many|15|TRBV5-1
TGTGCCAGCAGCTTAGCAGGGGACCTCTACAATGAGCAGTTCTTC
CASSLAGDLYNEQFF
>TRBJ2-7|TRBD2|.|16|TRBV20-1
TGCAGTGCTAGCGCTAGCGGGAGGGCCGGGTCCTACGAGCAGTACTTC
CSASASGRAGSYEQYF
>TRBJ2-1|.|few|14|TRBV5-1
TGCGCCAGCAGCTTGGAAAGACCCTACAATGAGCAGTTCTTC
CASSLERPYNEQFF
>TRBJ1-2|.|.|13|TRBV20-1
TGCAGTGCTAGTCCTCCGGCACACTACGGCTACACCTTC
CSASPPAHYGYTF
>TRBJ2-1|.|many|13|TRBV15
TGTGCCACCAGCAGAGAGCTCCGTGGTGAGCAGTTCTTC
CATSRELRGEQFF
>TRBJ2-1|.|.|16|TRBV7-2
TGTGCCAGCAGCCCAGCCAGACCTAGTTTTGTCGATGAGCAGTTCTTC
CASSPARPSFVDEQFF
>TRBJ2-3|.|many|15|TRBV6-5
TGTGCCAGCAGTTCCAGCAGACGTAGCACAGATACGCAGTATTTT
CASSSSRRSTDTQYF
>TRBJ1-4|.|.|13|TRBV7-2
TGTGCCAGCAGCCCCAACAGGCGTGAAAAACTGTTTTTT
CASSPNRREKLFF
>TRBJ1-2|.|.|15|TRBV7-6
TGTGCCAGCAGCCTAATGACAGGACTCACCCAGGGCTACACCTTC
CASSLMTGLTQGYTF
>TRBJ1-6|.|few|15|TRBV5-1
TGCGCCAGCAGCTTGGCCATGAGGGATAATTCACCCCTCCACTTT
CASSLAMRDNSPLHF
>TRBJ2-6|.|.|17|TRBV28
TGTGCCAGCAGGCCGCCGGACAGCGACTCTGGGGCCAACGTCCTGACTTTC
CASRPPDSDSGANVLTF
>TRBJ2-1|TRBD2|.|13|TRBV7-2
TGTGCCAGCAGCTCTGAACTAGCGACTGAGCAGTTCTTC
CASSSELATEQFF
>TRBJ2-2|.|.|17|TRBV20-1
TGCAGTGCCGCCCCCGGGGGGCTAGCGGCGAACACCGGGGAGCTGTTTTTT
CSAAPGGLAANTGELFF
>TRBJ2-7|TRBD1|few|16|TRBV25-1
TGTGCCAGCAGTGCGCAACCGGGACAGGGGCGCTACGAGCAGTACTTC
CASSAQPGQGRYEQYF
>TRBJ2-3|.|many|14|TRBV20-1
TGCAGTGCTAGTTTAGCGGAGAACACAGATACGCAGTATTTT
CSASLAENTDTQYF
>TRBJ2-3|TRBD2|.|15|TRBV7-9
TGTGCCAGCAGCGTGACTAGCGGGGTTTCAGATACGCAGTATTTT
CASSVTSGVSDTQYF
>TRBJ2-5|.|few|11|TRBV7-9
TGTGCCAGCAGCTTCGGACGGACACCTTACTTC
CASSFGRTPYF
>TRBJ2-4|.|.|14|TRBV5-6
TGTGCCAGCAGAATTACCGGGAATCGAAACATTCAGTACTTC
CASRITGNRNIQYF
>TRBJ2-3|.|.|13|TRBV12-3/TRBV12-4
TGTGCCAGCAGTTTAAAGGCGCGGGACTCACCGTATTTT
CASSLKARDSPYF
>TRBJ2-5|.|.|13|TRBV5-1
TGCGCCAGCAGCCCCTCGTGGCAAGAGACCCAGTACTTC
CASSPSWQETQYF
>TRBJ1-4|.|few|14|TRBV11-2
TGTGCCAGCAGTCTAGCCAGCTCTAATGAAAAACTGTTTTTT
CASSLASSNEKLFF
>TRBJ2-3|TRBD2|.|14|TRBV20-1
TGCAGTGCCTCGAGCGGGGGGGGGTCAGATACGCAGTATTTT
CSASSGGGSDTQYF
>TRBJ1-2|TRBD1|few|12|TRBV24-1
TGTGCCACCAGCGACAGGGGGTATGGCTACACCTTC
CATSDRGYGYTF
>TRBJ2-3|TRBD2|.|17|TRBV20-1
TGCAGTGCTAGACTTGCGGGGGGTATTTTAGGTACAGATACGCAGTATTTT
CSARLAGGILGTDTQYF
>TRBJ2-3|.|.|14|TRBV7-2
TGTGCCAGCAGCCCCATGACGGGGACAGATACGCAGTATTTT
CASSPMTGTDTQYF
>TRBJ1-2|.|.|15|TRBV15
TGTGCCACCAGCCCCACACGGACAGTCAACTATGGCTACACCTTC
CATSPTRTVNYGYTF
>TRBJ2-5|.|.|12|TRBV28
TGTGCCAGCAGTCCCCACCTTAAGACCCAGTACTTC
CASSPHLKTQYF
>TRBJ2-3|TRBD2|few|17|TRBV5-1
TGCGCCAGCAGCCCCCTAGCTAGCGGGAGGATGTCGGATACGCAGTATTTT
CASSPLASGRMSDTQYF
>TRBJ1-4|.|many|14|TRBV29-1
TGCAGCGTCCGCTCGTGGGGGACTAATGAAAAACTGTTTTTT
CSVRSWGTNEKLFF
>TRBJ2-3|TRBD2|.|13|TRBV20-1
TGCAGCCGATTCGAGGCGGGGGGAAATACGCAGTATTTT
CSRFEAGGNTQYF
>TRBJ2-2|.|.|17|TRBV6-5
TGTGCCAGCAGTTACTCGGAAAACCACCTGAACACCGGGGATCTGTTTTTT
CASSYSENHLNTGDLFF
>TRBJ2-5|.|few|13|TRBV7-2
TGTGCCAGCAGCTTATCCAGGGGAGAGACCCAGTACTTC
CASSLSRGETQYF
>TRBJ1-2|.|few|13|TRBV7-9
TGTGCCAGCAGCTTCGGATTGAACTATGGCTACACCTTC
CASSFGLNYGYTF
>TRBJ1-2|TRBD1|many|12|TRBV6-5
TGTGCCAGCAGTACAACAGGGGGCGGCTACACCTTC
CASSTTGGGYTF
>TRBJ1-3|.|.|15|TRBV6-5
TGTGCCAGCAGTTCGAGGTTGCTCTCTGGAAACACCATATATTTT
CASSSRLLSGNTIYF
>TRBJ1-1|.|.|15|TRBV7-2
TGTGCCAGCAGCTTAGCGGGACATCTGAACACTGAAGCTTTCTTT
CASSLAGHLNTEAFF
>TRBJ1-4|.|few|16|TRBV7-2
TGTGCCAGCAGCTTACATCGGGCGGGTACTAATGAAAAACTGTTTTTT
CASSLHRAGTNEKLFF
>TRBJ2-7|TRBD1|few|18|TRBV14
TGTGCCAGCAGCCAAGGGCCAGAGGTGGGACAGGGTCTACACGAGCAGTACTTC
CASSQGPEVGQGLHEQYF
>TRBJ1-1|.|.|14|TRBV13
TGTGCCAGCAGCCTAGGAGGGCTAGTGGGTGAAGCTTTCTTT
CASSLGGLVGEAFF
>TRBJ2-1|.|few|15|TRBV20-1
TGCAGTGCTACGAATACACTAGAGATCTACAATGAGCAGTTCTTC
CSATNTLEIYNEQFF
>TRBJ2-1|.|once|15|TRBV20-1
TGCAGTGCTTTTGCTTCCGGGAGCTCCTACAATGAGCAGTTCTTC
CSAFASGSSYNEQFF
>TRBJ1-1|TRBD1|many|15|TRBV5-6
TGTGCCAGCAGCTACGGACCACAGGGGGACACTGAAGCTTTCTTT
CASSYGPQGDTEAFF
>TRBJ2-1|.|few|11|TRBV3-1
TGTGCCAGCAGCCAAGGCTGGGGGCAGTTCTTC
CASSQGWGQFF
>TRBJ1-1|.|.|15|TRBV5-1
TGCGCCAGCAGCTTGGGATCCGGGATTTACACTGAAGCTTTCTTT
CASSLGSGIYTEAFF
>TRBJ2-2|.|.|16|TRBV5-1
TGCGCCAGCAGCTTGGGAACGGAGGGAGCGGCCGGGGAGCTGTTTTTT
CASSLGTEGAAGELFF
>TRBJ2-1|.|.|17|TRBV20-1
TGCAGTGCTGAACCCCCGACTAGAGGCACCCAATACAATGAGCAGTTCTTC
CSAEPPTRGTQYNEQFF
>TRBJ1-1|.|.|12|TRBV20-1
TGCAGTGCTAGTCGAACAGGCACTGAAGCTTTCTTT
CSASRTGTEAFF
>TRBJ1-6|.|.|11|TRBV12-3/TRBV12-4
TGTGCCAGCACCGCGGGTTCACCCCTCCACTTT
CASTAGSPLHF
>TRBJ2-7|TRBD1|few|13|TRBV3-1
TGTGCCAGCAGCTCGGGACAGGGGAACGAGCAGTACTTC
CASSSGQGNEQYF
>TRBJ1-6|.|few|17|TRBV5-1
TGCGCCAGCAGCTTAGGACTCTCGAGCTCCTATAATTCACCCCTCCACTTT
CASSLGLSSSYNSPLHF
>TRBJ2-2|.|.|13|TRBV10-3
TGTGCCATCAGTGAGTCGAGTACCGGGGAGCTGTTTTTT
CAISESSTGELFF
>TRBJ2-3|.|many|15|TRBV6-5
TGTGCCAGCAGTTACTCGAATAGGGCCGGGGATACGCAGTATTTT
CASSYSNRAGDTQYF